The 14 T cell receptor beta chains reported below all come from one sample, sequenced in a study of PD-1 blockade in classical Hodgkin lymphoma. The time point was: cycle 4 day 1 (C4D1), after less than seven weeks of nivolumab. Each patient's relapse followed autologous stem cell transplantation, and brentuximab vedotin exposure varied. Clones were read by immunoSEQ multiplex PCR, and TCRdb kept only the in-frame ones, dropping some. The sample consists of about 96,000 clones, about 93% of them appearing once. The sequencing used peripheral blood mononuclear cells (PBMCs), collected before the fourth cycle of nivolumab. Receptor source: a human donor with classical Hodgkin lymphoma.

The gene calls are TRBV5-1 and TRBJ2-2; possibly TRBD2 for D (6 bases). The CDR3 sequence is 17 residues long. Germline V gives CDR1 SGHRS, CDR2 YFSETQ. V was trimmed by 4 bases and J by 4 bases, leaving 20 bases between them. The CDR3 sequence is CASSVLIGRMGTGELFF. The CDR3 coding sequence is TGCGCCAGCAGCGTGCTGATAGGGAGGATGGGCACCGGGGAGCTGTTTTTT.

The chain links TRBV28 to TRBJ2-7, with 10 bases matching TRBD2. The V gene end was trimmed by 6 bases and the J gene end by 7 bases; junction bases not matched to a gene: 12. Germline V gene sequence: CDR1 MDHEN, CDR2 SYDVKM. This CDR3 spans 15 amino acids. CDR3 sequence: CASSQKAAGGREQYF. CDR3 nucleotides: TGTGCCAGCAGCCAAAAGGCAGCGGGAGGGAGGGAGCAGTACTTC.

The rearrangement links TRBV27 to TRBJ1-4; 7 positions match TRBD1. This CDR3 contains 14 residues. V gave up 1 base and J gave up 8 bases; unmatched junction bases: 4. The germline CDR1 and CDR2 sequences are MNHEY and SMNVEV (reference sequence). In DNA, the CDR3 is TGTGCCAGCAGTTTATACAGGGGCGACGAAAAACTGTTTTTT. This translates into CASSLYRGDEKLFF.

The chain is built from TRBV4-1 and TRBJ2-6; 9 positions match TRBD1. Trimming at V came to 1 base and at J to 4 bases, leaving 8 bases not matched to a gene. CDR3 length: 18 residues. Per the germline V gene, CDR1 is MGHRA and CDR2 is YSYEKL. CDR3 DNA sequence: TGCGCCAGCAGCCAAGTCGACAGGGGGTCTGCCGGGGCCAACGTCCTGACTTTC. Translation: CASSQVDRGSAGANVLTF.

V gene TRBV2 combines with J gene TRBJ2-1; 12 nucleotides agree with TRBD2. CDR1 and CDR2 (germline): SNHLY, FYNNEI. V lost 5 bases, J lost 7 bases, and 6 bases stayed unmatched. The CDR3 is 15 residues long. In DNA form, the CDR3 reads TGTGCCAGCAGTCCCCTAGCGGGAGGGCGAAATGAGCAGTTCTTC. Translated: CASSPLAGGRNEQFF.

J is TRBJ1-5 and V is TRBV19; perhaps TRBD1 as D (6 bases). Trimming stripped 2 bases from V and 7 bases from J, with 18 bases between. The CDR3 totals 16 residues. Germline-derived CDR1 and CDR2 are LNHDA and SQIVND (reference sequence). The DNA for the CDR3 is TGTGCCAGTAGTATAATAGGGGGGTTCGGAGGCCAGCCCCAGCATTTT. It is translated as CASSIIGGFGGQPQHF.

This chain links TRBV28 with TRBJ2-2; 7 bases fit TRBD1. With V trimmed by 7 bases and J by 5 bases, 13 bases remained unmatched. This CDR3 has 16 amino acids. The germline V gene has CDR1 MDHEN and CDR2 SYDVKM. In DNA form, the CDR3 reads TGTGCCAGCACTCTTCCGGGACAGTCAAGGACCGGGGAGCTGTTTTTT. It is translated as CASTLPGQSRTGELFF.

The CDR3: CASSRGGNSYNEQFF. Here the CDR3 DNA reads TGTGCCAGCAGCAGGGGTGGGAACTCCTACAATGAGCAGTTCTTC. This sequence joins TRBV7-6 and TRBJ2-1, with D perhaps TRBD1 (5 bases). The CDR3 contains 15 residues. Germline values: CDR1 SGHVS, CDR2 FNYEAQ. With 5 bases removed from V and 0 bases from J, the gap between germline ends came to 11 bases.

This sequence joins TRBV4-1 and TRBJ1-1; 10 bases line up with TRBD1. The length of the CDR3 is 17 residues. With V trimmed by 4 bases and J by 2 bases, 10 bases remained unmatched. CDR1 and CDR2 (germline): MGHRA, YSYEKL. CDR3 loop: CASSLRQGAVDNTEAFF. CDR3 bases: TGCGCCAGCAGCCTCAGACAGGGGGCTGTGGATAACACTGAAGCTTTCTTT.

This chain joins TRBV5-1 and TRBJ2-2; D is unresolved. CDR3 length equals 16 residues. The germline V gene encodes CDR1 SGHRS and CDR2 YFSETQ. Trimming shortened V by 4 bases and J by 0 bases, and 13 bases separated the two germline ends. Here the CDR3 reads CASSPSGGTNTGELFF. The CDR3 nucleotides are TGCGCCAGCAGCCCCTCTGGCGGTACGAACACCGGGGAGCTGTTTTTT.

V is TRBV2 and J is TRBJ2-3; D possibly corresponds to TRBD1 (5 bases). The CDR3 loop spans 15 amino acids. V was trimmed by 7 bases and J by 1 base, leaving 15 bases between them. Germline-derived CDR1 and CDR2 are SNHLY and FYNNEI. This CDR3 reads CASTPQGGGTDTQYF. The CDR3, as DNA: TGTGCCAGCACCCCCCAGGGCGGAGGCACAGATACGCAGTATTTT.

This CDR3 reads CASGTDDYSGANVLTF. CDR3 DNA: TGTGCCAGCGGGACAGACGACTACTCTGGGGCCAACGTCCTGACTTTC. The rearrangement uses TRBV6-6 and TRBJ2-6; TRBD1 matches at 7 bases. Germline CDR1 and CDR2: MNHNY and SVGAGI (reference sequence). The CDR3 is 16 amino acids. Germline trimming cut 8 bases from V and 0 bases from J; bases unmatched to any gene: 7.

This clone occurred once. The chain's CDR3 is CASSPGTGGDTIYF. The CDR3 nucleotides are TGTGCCAGCAGCCCCGGGACAGGGGGGGACACCATATATTTT. The rearrangement links TRBV13 to TRBJ1-3; 11 bases are shared with TRBD1. V gave up 5 bases and J gave up 8 bases; unmatched junction bases: 5. The CDR3 runs 14 residues. The germline CDR1 and CDR2 sequences are PRHDT and FYEKMQ (reference sequence). Combining the CDR3 with reference TRBV13 and TRBJ1-3 gives the whole variable domain AAGVIQSPRHLIKEKRETATLKCYPIPRHDTVYWYQQGPGQDPQFLISFYEKMQSDKGSIPDRFSAQQFSDYHSELNMSSLELGDSALYFCASSPGTGGDTIYFGEGSWLTVV.

The chain recombines TRBV19 with TRBJ1-1, with TRBD1 matching 8 bases. This CDR3 is built from 19 residues. CDR1 is LNHDA and CDR2 is SQIVND in the germline V gene (reference sequence). Trimming removed 3 bases from V and 0 bases from J; junction bases left unmatched: 15. The CDR3 sequence: CASSISRDRFNIMNTEAFF. In nucleotides, the CDR3 is TGTGCCAGTAGTATTAGCCGGGACAGGTTTAACATCATGAACACTGAAGCTTTCTTT.